Each of the 26 T cell receptor beta chains below was sequenced from the same sample in a study of T cell repertoires in cytomegalovirus infection. TCRdb reprocessed the reads via MiXCR and lists one record per CDR3 protein. Of about 260,000 distinct CDR3 sequences detected, over 8% appear once; the ten largest clones hold less than 15%. Sample: PBMCs. These receptors came from a human donor in good health (CMV status not recorded). Some clones in this sample may be carry-over from other donors' samples.

This clonotype was detected many times. The V call is TRBV7-8, the J call TRBJ1-6, with no clear D. The CDR3 runs 16 residues. Deletions cut 1 base from V and 14 bases from J, with 21 bases between. Germline V gives CDR1 SGHVS, CDR2 FQNEAQ. DNA for the CDR3: TGTGCCAGCAGCTTAGATGAGGCGCAGTCGTGGATAGCCCTCCACTTT. This sequence encodes CASSLDEAQSWIALHF. The variable domain in full, completed from reference TRBV7-8 and TRBJ1-6, reads GAGVSQSPRYKVAKRGQDVALRCDPISGHVSLFWYQQALGQGPEFLTYFQNEAQLDKSGLPSDRFFAERPEGSVSTLKIQRTQQEDSAVYLCASSLDEAQSWIALHFGNGTRLTVT.

This clonotype has more than one count but fewer than ten. The V and J genes are TRBV7-2 and TRBJ2-2; no clear D gene. V was cut by 2 bases and J by 5 bases, with 15 bases left in between. The V gene's germline CDR1 is SGHTA and CDR2 FQGNSA. The CDR3 runs 16 residues. The CDR3 protein is CASSLYFGTQTGELFF. In DNA, the CDR3 is TGTGCCAGCAGCTTATATTTCGGAACGCAGACCGGGGAGCTGTTTTTT.

This clonotype was seen only a few times. The CDR3 DNA sequence: TGTGCCAGTAGTATAATACGCCAGGGTTCCTATGGCTACACCTTC. It yields the protein CASSIIRQGSYGYTF. The chain links TRBV19 to TRBJ1-2; possibly TRBD1 for D (5 bases). CDR1 is LNHDA and CDR2 is SQIVND in the germline V gene (reference sequence). CDR3 size: 15 residues. V lost 2 bases to trimming and J lost 4 bases, with 14 bases between them.

This clonotype was seen at least ten times. J is TRBJ2-7 and V is TRBV6-2 or TRBV6-3; TRBD1 matches at 8 bases. In germline, CDR1 is MNHEY, CDR2 SVGEGT. V lost 6 bases to trimming and J lost 6 bases; unmatched junction nucleotides: 10. The CDR3 has 14 residues. In nucleotides, the CDR3 is TGTGCCAGCAGCATCCTCCGGACAGGGATCGAGCAGTACTTC. The encoded protein is CASSILRTGIEQYF.

This clonotype was observed at least ten times. The V and J genes are TRBV7-2 and TRBJ2-5, with 7 bases fitting TRBD1. The CDR3 consists of 15 residues. Per germline, CDR1 SGHTA and CDR2 FQGNSA. V lost 2 bases, J lost 9 bases, and 12 bases stayed unmatched. DNA for the CDR3: TGTGCCAGCAGCTTAACAGGGGCGGCCCTCCAGGCCCAGTACTTC. It is translated as CASSLTGAALQAQYF.

The V call is TRBV20-1, the J call TRBJ2-7; either TRBD1 or TRBD2 may supply D (6 bases each). Trimming removed 0 bases from V and 4 bases from J, with 16 bases in between. The CDR3 contains 15 residues. The V gene's germline CDR1 is DFQATT and CDR2 SNEGSKA (reference sequence). In nucleotides, the CDR3 is TGCAGTGCTAGAGATTGGGGGGCAGGGAGTTACGAGCAGTACTTC. The encoded protein is CSARDWGAGSYEQYF.

This clonotype came up many times. The chain combines TRBV7-9 with TRBJ1-1; D remains ambiguous. Trimming cost V 1 base and J 4 bases, with 16 bases left between them. The CDR3 length is 16 residues. Germline CDR1 and CDR2: SEHNR and FQNEAQ (reference sequence). Here the CDR3 DNA reads TGTGCCAGCAGCTTAGGATCTTCAGGACTGGGCACTGAAGCTTTCTTT. Translated, it gives CASSLGSSGLGTEAFF.

This clonotype was observed a few times. The chain carries TRBV19 and TRBJ1-4; D may be TRBD1 (6 bases). Per germline, CDR1 LNHDA and CDR2 SQIVND (reference sequence). Trimming took off 7 bases at V and 7 bases at J, with 10 bases between the two ends. The CDR3 loop spans 12 amino acids. The CDR3 loop reads CASTGVGEKLFF. DNA for the CDR3: TGTGCCAGTACAGGGGTCGGTGAAAAACTGTTTTTT.

This clonotype was recorded many times. This chain uses TRBV7-2 with TRBJ2-1; 11 positions match TRBD2. Germline CDR1 and CDR2: SGHTA and FQGNSA. V shed 3 bases and J 4 bases; nucleotides not matched to a gene: 2. The CDR3 extends over 15 amino acids. CDR3: CASSLTSGKYNEQFF. CDR3 coding DNA: TGTGCCAGCAGCTTGACTAGCGGGAAGTACAATGAGCAGTTCTTC.

This clonotype was found a few times. This chain connects TRBV27 to TRBJ2-5; tentatively, D is TRBD1 (6 bases). The CDR3 is 12 residues long. Germline lookup yields CDR1 MNHEY and CDR2 SMNVEV (reference sequence). V was pared by 8 bases and J by 6 bases, with 13 bases between. The CDR3 DNA reads as TGTGCCAGCTGGGGCAGGGGAAAGACCCAGTACTTC. Amino acid sequence: CASWGRGKTQYF.

This clonotype was picked up many times. The chain joins TRBV29-1 to TRBJ2-5, with a tentative D call TRBD1 (6 bases). CDR3 length equals 14 residues. The V end lost 5 bases, the J end lost 3 bases, and 16 bases lay between the germline ends. Per germline, CDR1 SQVTM and CDR2 ANQGSEA. CDR3 in amino acids: CSVIKDRTKETQYF. CDR3 nucleotide sequence: TGCAGCGTTATAAAGGACAGAACAAAAGAGACCCAGTACTTC.

The genes are TRBV6-5 and TRBJ1-4; 8 nucleotides align to TRBD1. The CDR3 runs 14 residues. CDR1 MNHEY and CDR2 SVGAGI come from the germline V gene. Unmatched junction bases numbered 6, after V lost 5 bases and J lost 7 bases. CDR3 protein: CASSPGGATEKLFF. In nucleotides, the CDR3 is TGTGCCAGCAGTCCAGGGGGCGCGACTGAAAAACTGTTTTTT.

The gene calls are TRBV11-3 and TRBJ2-1; D is unresolved. V lost 5 bases and J lost 10, with 12 bases in between. Germline V gene sequence: CDR1 SGHNT, CDR2 YENEEA. The CDR3 is 12 residues long. This CDR3 reads CASSPRYGEQFF. CDR3 DNA: TGTGCCAGCAGCCCCAGATACGGAGAGCAGTTCTTC.

The rearrangement joins TRBV11-2 to TRBJ1-1, with D hard to call. In germline, CDR1 is SGHAT, CDR2 FQNNGV. The V gene lost 4 bases and the J gene lost 1 base, with 22 bases spanning the gap. The CDR3 is made up of 18 amino acids. The CDR3 DNA reads TGTGCCAGCAGCTCCCCGTTTCATGTGGGGTTAGGGAACACTGAAGCTTTCTTT. Its translation is CASSSPFHVGLGNTEAFF.

This clonotype showed up many times. This sequence joins TRBV7-8 and TRBJ1-5; D ambiguous. V was pared by 2 bases and J by 5 bases, with 4 bases between. The CDR3 sequence is 12 residues long. Germline CDR1 SGHVS, CDR2 FQNEAQ. The CDR3 loop reads CASSLLDQPQHF. CDR3 DNA: TGTGCCAGCAGCTTACTCGATCAGCCCCAGCATTTT.

This clonotype was detected ten times or more. V gene TRBV7-2 combines with J gene TRBJ1-5; the D gene is possibly TRBD1 (5 bases). V gave up 3 bases and J gave up 3 bases, with 9 bases separating them. This CDR3 is built from 14 residues. CDR1 is SGHTA and CDR2 is FQGNSA in the germline V gene. The CDR3 DNA reads as TGTGCCAGCAGCTTTGCAGGGACCAATCAGCCCCAGCATTTT. Amino acids: CASSFAGTNQPQHF.

This chain connects TRBV28 to TRBJ2-1; D is perhaps TRBD2 (5 bases). From germline, CDR1 is MDHEN and CDR2 SYDVKM. The V and J ends lost 3 bases and 9 bases respectively, with 21 bases between them. This CDR3 has 16 residues. The CDR3 loop is CASSLPEGSTSGEQFF. Written as DNA, the CDR3 is TGTGCCAGCAGTTTGCCGGAAGGGAGCACCTCGGGTGAGCAGTTCTTC.

This clonotype was recorded at least ten times. The chain couples TRBV7-9 to TRBJ1-1; no firm D call. The CDR3 has 11 residues. Germline lookup yields CDR1 SEHNR and CDR2 FQNEAQ (reference sequence). V shed 5 bases and J shed 5 bases, with 6 bases lying between them. In DNA form, the CDR3 reads TGTGCCAGCAGCGTGGGGACTGAAGCTTTCTTT. It is translated as CASSVGTEAFF.

The chain carries TRBV12-3 or TRBV12-4 and TRBJ2-3, with 9 bases aligning to TRBD2. This CDR3 spans 17 amino acids. Trimming took 2 bases from V and 3 from J; bases not matched to a gene: 9. The CDR3, as DNA: TGTGCCAGCAGTTTACCCCGGGGTAGCGGGGGTACAGATACGCAGTATTTT. Its translation: CASSLPRGSGGTDTQYF.

This chain links TRBV29-1 with TRBJ2-3, with 11 bases that match TRBD2. CDR1 is SQVTM and CDR2 is ANQGSEA in the germline V gene. This CDR3 is built from 14 residues. After removal of 6 bases from V and 4 bases from J, the junction contained 6 bases not matched to a gene. CDR3 sequence (DNA): TGCAGCGTCCTAGCGGGAGGAGGGGCAGATACGCAGTATTTT. Translated: CSVLAGGGADTQYF.

The V and J genes are TRBV28 and TRBJ2-7, with D possibly called TRBD1 or TRBD2 (7 bases each). Deletions cut 6 bases from V and 1 base from J, with 19 bases between. Germline V gene data show CDR1 as MDHEN and CDR2 as SYDVKM. The CDR3 extends over 16 amino acids. The CDR3 loop is CASSLFSAGQSYEQYF. CDR3 nucleotides: TGTGCCAGCAGCCTCTTCTCAGCGGGACAGTCCTACGAGCAGTACTTC.

This clonotype was observed at least ten times. The chain has TRBV19 and TRBJ1-1; D perhaps matches TRBD1 (5 bases). Looked up from germline, CDR1 is LNHDA and CDR2 is SQIVND (reference sequence). The ends were cut back, 7 bases at V and 5 bases at J, with 17 bases in the middle. This CDR3 is built from 14 residues. The CDR3 reads CASTPRGDGTEAFF. The CDR3 nucleotides are TGTGCCAGTACCCCGCGAGGGGATGGGACTGAAGCTTTCTTT.

The V gene is TRBV19, the J gene TRBJ2-1, with D tentatively TRBD1 (6 bases). The CDR3 sequence is 14 residues long. Trimming cost V 5 bases and J 10 bases, with 18 bases left between them. Germline V CDR1 and CDR2: LNHDA, SQIVND (reference sequence). CDR3 loop: CASSASNSGTEQFF. The DNA of the CDR3 is TGTGCCAGTAGTGCATCGAATTCCGGGACAGAGCAGTTCTTC.

This clonotype appeared many times. The V and J genes are TRBV20-1 and TRBJ1-6; D gene uncertain. Trimming cost V 5 bases and J 7 bases, with 9 bases left between them. Germline CDR1 DFQATT, CDR2 SNEGSKA (reference sequence). CDR3 length: 12 residues. CDR3 sequence reads: CSAGPQNSPLHF. In DNA form, the CDR3 reads TGCAGTGCTGGCCCACAGAATTCACCCCTCCACTTT.

Ten or more counts support this clonotype. CDR3 nucleotide sequence: TGTGCCAGCAGCTTAGCAGGATTCTCTGAAGCTTTCTTT. It translates to CASSLAGFSEAFF. This chain uses TRBV7-2 with TRBJ1-1; D gene unclear. The V end lost 0 bases, the J end lost 6 bases, and 8 bases lay between the germline ends. Germline V gives CDR1 SGHTA, CDR2 FQGNSA. This CDR3 is 13 amino acids long.

The rearrangement joins TRBV20-1 to TRBJ2-5, with D possibly TRBD2 on 6 matching bases. Germline V gene lookup returns CDR1 DFQATT and CDR2 SNEGSKA (reference sequence). This CDR3 comprises 15 residues. V shed 1 base and J shed 1 base, with 13 bases lying between them. This CDR3 reads CSARVEGLIQETQYF. CDR3 nucleotide sequence: TGCAGTGCTAGAGTGGAGGGGCTGATCCAAGAGACCCAGTACTTC.